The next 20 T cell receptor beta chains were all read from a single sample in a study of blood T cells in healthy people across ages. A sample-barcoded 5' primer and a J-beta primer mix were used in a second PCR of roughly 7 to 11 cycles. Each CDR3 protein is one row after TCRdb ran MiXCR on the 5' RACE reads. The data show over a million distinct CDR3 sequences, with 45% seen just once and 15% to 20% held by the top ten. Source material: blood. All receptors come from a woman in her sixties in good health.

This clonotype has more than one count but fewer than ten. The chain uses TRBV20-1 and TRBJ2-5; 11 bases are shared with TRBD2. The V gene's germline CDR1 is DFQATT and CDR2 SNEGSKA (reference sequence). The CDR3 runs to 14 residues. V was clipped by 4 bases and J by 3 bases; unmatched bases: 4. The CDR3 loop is CSAKPGLAEETQYF. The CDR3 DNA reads TGCAGTGCTAAACCGGGACTAGCGGAAGAGACCCAGTACTTC.

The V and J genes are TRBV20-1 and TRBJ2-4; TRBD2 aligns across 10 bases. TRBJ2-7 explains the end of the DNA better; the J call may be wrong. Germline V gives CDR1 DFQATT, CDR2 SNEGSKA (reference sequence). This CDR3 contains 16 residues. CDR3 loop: CSARDKASGGKYEQYF. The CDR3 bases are TGCAGTGCTAGAGATAAAGCTAGCGGGGGCAAGTACGAGCAGTACTTC.

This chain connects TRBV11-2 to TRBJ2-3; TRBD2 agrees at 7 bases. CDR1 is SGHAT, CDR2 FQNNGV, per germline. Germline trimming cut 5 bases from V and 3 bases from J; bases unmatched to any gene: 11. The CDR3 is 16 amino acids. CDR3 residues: CASSARRSGATDTQYF. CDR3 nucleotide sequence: TGTGCCAGCAGCGCACGGAGAAGCGGGGCGACAGATACGCAGTATTTT.

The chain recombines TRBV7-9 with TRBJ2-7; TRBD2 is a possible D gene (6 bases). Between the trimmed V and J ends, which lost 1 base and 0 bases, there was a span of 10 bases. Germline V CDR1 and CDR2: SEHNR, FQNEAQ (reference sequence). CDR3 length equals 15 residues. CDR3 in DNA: TGTGCCAGCAGCTTAGTGGAGGGGCTCTCCTACGAGCAGTACTTC. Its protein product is CASSLVEGLSYEQYF.

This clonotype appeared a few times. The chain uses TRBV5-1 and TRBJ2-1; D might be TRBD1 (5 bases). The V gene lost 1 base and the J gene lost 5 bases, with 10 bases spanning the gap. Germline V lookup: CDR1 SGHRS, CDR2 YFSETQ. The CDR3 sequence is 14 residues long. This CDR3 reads CASSLQGPHNEQFF. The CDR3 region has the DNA TGCGCCAGCAGCTTGCAGGGTCCCCACAATGAGCAGTTCTTC.

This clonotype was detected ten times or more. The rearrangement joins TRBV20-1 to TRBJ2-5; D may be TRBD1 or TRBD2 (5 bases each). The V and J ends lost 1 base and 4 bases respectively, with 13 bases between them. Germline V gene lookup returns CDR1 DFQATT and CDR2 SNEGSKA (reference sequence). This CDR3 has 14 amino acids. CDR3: CSARGTGTGETQYF. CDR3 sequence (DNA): TGCAGTGCTAGAGGAACCGGGACGGGAGAGACCCAGTACTTC.

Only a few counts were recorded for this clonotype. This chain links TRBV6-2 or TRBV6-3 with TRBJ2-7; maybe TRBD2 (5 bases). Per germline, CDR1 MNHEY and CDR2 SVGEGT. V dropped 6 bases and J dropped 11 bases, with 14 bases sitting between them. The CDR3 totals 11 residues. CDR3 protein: CASRSSQFEYF. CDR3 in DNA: TGTGCCAGCAGGTCTAGCCAGTTTGAGTACTTC.

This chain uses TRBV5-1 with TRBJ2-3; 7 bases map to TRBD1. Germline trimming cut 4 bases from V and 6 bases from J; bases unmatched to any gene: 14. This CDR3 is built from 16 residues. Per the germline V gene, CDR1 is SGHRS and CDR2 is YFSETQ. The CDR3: CASSGAGWRGGDTQYF. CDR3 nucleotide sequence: TGCGCCAGCAGCGGAGCCGGTTGGCGAGGGGGCGATACGCAGTATTTT.

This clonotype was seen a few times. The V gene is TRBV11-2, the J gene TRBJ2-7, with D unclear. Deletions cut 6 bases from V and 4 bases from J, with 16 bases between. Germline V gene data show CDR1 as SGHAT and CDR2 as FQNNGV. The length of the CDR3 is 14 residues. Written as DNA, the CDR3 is TGTGCCAGCAGTCGTAGTGACGGAAAGTACGAGCAGTACTTC. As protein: CASSRSDGKYEQYF.

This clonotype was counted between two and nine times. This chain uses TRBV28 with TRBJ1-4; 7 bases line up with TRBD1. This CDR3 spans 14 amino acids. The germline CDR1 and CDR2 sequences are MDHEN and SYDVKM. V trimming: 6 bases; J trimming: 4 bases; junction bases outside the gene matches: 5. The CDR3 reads CASRTTGLNEKLFF. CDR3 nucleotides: TGTGCCAGCAGGACGACAGGGCTTAATGAAAAACTGTTTTTT.

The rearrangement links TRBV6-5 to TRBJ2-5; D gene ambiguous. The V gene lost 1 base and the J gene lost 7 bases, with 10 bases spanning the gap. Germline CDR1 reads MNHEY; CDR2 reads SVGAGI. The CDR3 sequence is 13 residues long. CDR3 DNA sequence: TGTGCCAGCAGTTACTGGATATTTAGGACCCAGTACTTC. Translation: CASSYWIFRTQYF.

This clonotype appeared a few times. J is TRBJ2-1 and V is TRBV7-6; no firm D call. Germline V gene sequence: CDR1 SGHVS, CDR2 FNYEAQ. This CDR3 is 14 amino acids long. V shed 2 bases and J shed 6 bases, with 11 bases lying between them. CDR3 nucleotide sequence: TGTGCCAGCAGCTTAACGTCCCCTAGCAATGAGCAGTTCTTC. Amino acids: CASSLTSPSNEQFF.

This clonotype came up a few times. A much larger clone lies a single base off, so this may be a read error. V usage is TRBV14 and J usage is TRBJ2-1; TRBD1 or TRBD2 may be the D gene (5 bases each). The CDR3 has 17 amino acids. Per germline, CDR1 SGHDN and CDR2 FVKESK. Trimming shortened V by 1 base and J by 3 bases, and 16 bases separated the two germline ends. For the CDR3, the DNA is TGTGCCAGCAGCCAAGCTCGATGGGACGGAGACTACAATGAGCAGTTCTTC. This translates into CASSQARWDGDYNEQFF.

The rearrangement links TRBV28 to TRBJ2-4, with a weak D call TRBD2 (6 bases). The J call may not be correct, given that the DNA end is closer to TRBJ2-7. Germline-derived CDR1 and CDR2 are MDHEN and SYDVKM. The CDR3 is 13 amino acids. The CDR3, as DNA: TGTGCCAGCATGCGTCTCGAGGGAGGCGAGCAGTACTTC. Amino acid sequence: CASMRLEGGEQYF.

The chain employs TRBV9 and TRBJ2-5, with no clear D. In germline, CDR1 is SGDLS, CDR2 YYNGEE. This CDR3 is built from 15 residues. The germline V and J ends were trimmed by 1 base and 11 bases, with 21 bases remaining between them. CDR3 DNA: TGTGCCAGCAGCGTAAAGGAGAGCACCTACAATGAGCAGTACTTC. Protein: CASSVKESTYNEQYF.

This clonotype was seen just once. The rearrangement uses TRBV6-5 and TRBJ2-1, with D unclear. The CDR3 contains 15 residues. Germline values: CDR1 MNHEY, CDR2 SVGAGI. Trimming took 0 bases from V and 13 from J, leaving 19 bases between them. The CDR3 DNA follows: TGTGCCAGCAGTTACTCGCTAAGCAAAAAGGAGACCCAGTTCTTC. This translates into CASSYSLSKKETQFF.

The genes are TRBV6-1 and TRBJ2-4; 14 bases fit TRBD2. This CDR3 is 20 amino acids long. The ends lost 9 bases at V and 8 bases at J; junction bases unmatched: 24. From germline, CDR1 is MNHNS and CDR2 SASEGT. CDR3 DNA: TGTGCCAGTTACGCTGCTGGGGCCGGGACTAGCGGGAGTGTAAGATACATTCAGTACTTC. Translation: CASYAAGAGTSGSVRYIQYF.

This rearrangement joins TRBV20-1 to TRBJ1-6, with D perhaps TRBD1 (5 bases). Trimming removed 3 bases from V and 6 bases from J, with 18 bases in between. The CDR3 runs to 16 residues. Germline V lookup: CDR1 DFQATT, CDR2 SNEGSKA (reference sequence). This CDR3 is CSASPRQTIVNSPLHF. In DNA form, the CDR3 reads TGCAGTGCTAGTCCCCGACAGACGATCGTTAATTCACCCCTCCACTTT.

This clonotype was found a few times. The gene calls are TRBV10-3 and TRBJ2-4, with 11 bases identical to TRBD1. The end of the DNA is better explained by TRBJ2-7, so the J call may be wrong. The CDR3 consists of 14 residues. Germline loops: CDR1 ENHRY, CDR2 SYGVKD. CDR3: CAIKGDRGINEQYF. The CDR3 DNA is TGTGCCATTAAGGGGGACAGGGGGATAAACGAGCAGTACTTC.

CDR3 in amino acids: CAISGQGSPGATEAFF. The CDR3 DNA sequence: TGTGCCATCTCGGGACAGGGGTCGCCGGGGGCCACTGAAGCTTTCTTT. J is TRBJ1-1 and V is TRBV10-3; 10 bases match TRBD1. Germline lookup yields CDR1 ENHRY and CDR2 SYGVKD. With V trimmed by 8 bases and J by 4 bases, 13 bases remained unmatched. The CDR3 loop spans 16 amino acids.